The rows below give T cell receptor beta chains drawn from one sample of a study of T cell changes during pregnancy in multiple sclerosis. The assay was immunoSEQ multiplex PCR, and TCRdb's table has in-frame clones only and misses some. The sample yields approximately 99,000 clones, approximately 95% seen once. The specimen was peripheral blood, collected after pregnancy. The receptors were sampled from a female donor with multiple sclerosis, enrolled in a pregnancy study. The CDR3 runs from the conserved cysteine through the conserved F or W. Fields, in order: CDR3 DNA, CDR3 protein, V gene, D gene, clone size, J gene, CDR3 length. A D gene is named only where the DNA matches it firmly. Clone size is stated in some rows and not others, as once, few, many or a class when expanded.

DNA: TGTGCCAGCAGCCAGCCCGGGTCCGACTACACCTTC
CDR3: CASSQPGSDYTF
V: TRBV4-2
D: -
size: -
J: TRBJ1-2
length: 12

DNA: TGTGCCAGCAGCGCGACAGGGGAGACCTACGAGCAGTACTTC
CDR3: CASSATGETYEQYF
V: TRBV9
D: TRBD1
size: once
J: TRBJ2-7
length: 14

DNA: TGTGCCAGCAGTTTTCGGGGGGCACCTAATGAAAAACTGTTTTTT
CDR3: CASSFRGAPNEKLFF
V: TRBV28
D: -
size: -
J: TRBJ1-4
length: 15

DNA: TGCGCCAGCAGCTTGGAACTAGCGGGCGACAATGAGCAGTTCTTC
CDR3: CASSLELAGDNEQFF
V: TRBV5-1
D: TRBD2
size: -
J: TRBJ2-1
length: 15

DNA: TGCAGCGTTGTGGGACTTTACGACTATGGCTACACCTTC
CDR3: CSVVGLYDYGYTF
V: TRBV29-1
D: -
size: -
J: TRBJ1-2
length: 13

DNA: TGCGCCAGCAGTGAGGGGCCGGAGGGGTGGACAGATACGCAGTATTTT
CDR3: CASSEGPEGWTDTQYF
V: TRBV10-2
D: -
size: -
J: TRBJ2-3
length: 16

DNA: TGTGCCAGCAGTGCCTCAGGCCAAGAGACCCAGTACTTC
CDR3: CASSASGQETQYF
V: TRBV2
D: -
size: once
J: TRBJ2-5
length: 13

DNA: TGTGCCAGCAGTGAAGGGAGGGGGCTAGCGGGAGATGATGAGCAGTTCTTC
CDR3: CASSEGRGLAGDDEQFF
V: TRBV2
D: TRBD2
size: -
J: TRBJ2-1
length: 17

DNA: TGTGCCAGCAGCGGCCTGACAGGGGTTCACTATGGCTACACCTTC
CDR3: CASSGLTGVHYGYTF
V: TRBV9
D: TRBD1
size: -
J: TRBJ1-2
length: 15

DNA: TGCGCCAGCAGCCACCAGGGAGGAGGTCGCTATGGCTACACCTTC
CDR3: CASSHQGGGRYGYTF
V: TRBV4-3
D: -
size: -
J: TRBJ1-2
length: 15

DNA: TGTGCCAGCAGTGAACCCACAGGGGCTAACTATGGCTACACCTTC
CDR3: CASSEPTGANYGYTF
V: TRBV6-1
D: TRBD1
size: -
J: TRBJ1-2
length: 15

DNA: TGTGCCAGCAGTTTAGCGGGGAGCACAGATACGCAGTATTTT
CDR3: CASSLAGSTDTQYF
V: TRBV28
D: -
size: -
J: TRBJ2-3
length: 14

DNA: TGTGCCAGCAGCCCGAATGTGGGGGGAAAGAACACTGAAGCTTTCTTT
CDR3: CASSPNVGGKNTEAFF
V: TRBV25-1
D: -
size: -
J: TRBJ1-1
length: 16

DNA: TGCGCCAGCAGCCGGGACACCGACACCGGGGAGCTGTTTTTT
CDR3: CASSRDTDTGELFF
V: TRBV5-1
D: -
size: -
J: TRBJ2-2
length: 14

DNA: TGTGCCAGCAGCGCAACGGGACAGGGGCGCACTGAAGCTTTCTTT
CDR3: CASSATGQGRTEAFF
V: TRBV9
D: TRBD1
size: -
J: TRBJ1-1
length: 15

DNA: TGTGCCAGCAGCTTACCAGCTATTCAGGGAACTAACTATGGCTACACCTTC
CDR3: CASSLPAIQGTNYGYTF
V: TRBV7-9
D: -
size: -
J: TRBJ1-2
length: 17

DNA: TGTGCCAGCAGCAAAACAGGGAGCGCCTACGAGCAGTACTTC
CDR3: CASSKTGSAYEQYF
V: TRBV5-5
D: -
size: -
J: TRBJ2-7
length: 14

DNA: TGTGCCAGCAGTTTATATAGTTCAGCGGGACCCTCCTACGAGCAGTACTTC
CDR3: CASSLYSSAGPSYEQYF
V: TRBV28
D: TRBD2
size: -
J: TRBJ2-7
length: 17

DNA: TGTGCCAGTAGTATAGGACTAGCGCGTTACGAGCAGTACTTC
CDR3: CASSIGLARYEQYF
V: TRBV19
D: TRBD2
size: -
J: TRBJ2-7
length: 14

DNA: TGTGCCAGCAGCCAAGATACGGGACAGGACACTGAAGCTTTCTTT
CDR3: CASSQDTGQDTEAFF
V: TRBV4-2
D: TRBD1
size: few
J: TRBJ1-1
length: 15